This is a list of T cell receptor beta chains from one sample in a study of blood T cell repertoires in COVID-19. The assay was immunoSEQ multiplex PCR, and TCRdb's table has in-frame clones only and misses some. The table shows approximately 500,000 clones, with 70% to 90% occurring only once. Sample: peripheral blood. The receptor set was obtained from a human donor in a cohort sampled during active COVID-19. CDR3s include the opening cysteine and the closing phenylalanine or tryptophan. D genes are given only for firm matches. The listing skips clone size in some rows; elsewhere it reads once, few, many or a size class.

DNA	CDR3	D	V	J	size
TGTGCCAGCATTTTAACCGGGGAGACCCAGTACTTC	CASILTGETQYF	NA	TRBV7-8	TRBJ2-5	NA
TGCGCCAGCAGCTTGGGGCTAGCCCCAGAGACCCAGTACTTC	CASSLGLAPETQYF	NA	TRBV5-1	TRBJ2-5	NA
TGCAGTGCTTTCCGCTACGAGCAGTACTTC	CSAFRYEQYF	NA	TRBV20-1	TRBJ2-7	NA
TGTGCCAGCAGCATGGGACTAGAAGAGACCCAGTACTTC	CASSMGLEETQYF	TRBD2	TRBV7-2	TRBJ2-5	NA
TGTGCCAGCAGTGAGGGAGTGGATAATCAGCCCCAGCATTTT	CASSEGVDNQPQHF	NA	TRBV2	TRBJ1-5	NA
TGTGCCTGTTCCGGGACAGGGGCGGGAAACACCATATATTTT	CACSGTGAGNTIYF	TRBD1	TRBV30	TRBJ1-3	NA
TGCGCCAGCAGAGAGGGCGTCAATAATTCACCCCTCCACTTT	CASREGVNNSPLHF	NA	TRBV5-1	TRBJ1-6	NA
TGTGCCAGCAGCTTAGCGGGACAGAGCTCCTACGAGCAGTACTTC	CASSLAGQSSYEQYF	TRBD1	TRBV13	TRBJ2-7	NA
TGCGCCAGCAGCTTTACAGGGGAAGTAGCTTTCTTT	CASSFTGEVAFF	TRBD1	TRBV5-1	TRBJ1-1	NA
TGTGCCAGCAGTGTCTCGCGGGAGGCCTACAATGAGCAGTTCTTC	CASSVSREAYNEQFF	TRBD2	TRBV6-4	TRBJ2-1	NA
TGTGCCGCCATAGCGGGAGGGAGTTCTACAGATACGCAGTATTTT	CAAIAGGSSTDTQYF	TRBD2	TRBV10-3	TRBJ2-3	NA
TGTGCCATCAGTGAGTTGGACAGGTCAGCTAACACAGATACGCAGTATTTT	CAISELDRSANTDTQYF	TRBD1	TRBV10-3	TRBJ2-3	NA
TGTGCCTGGAGTGTACGAGAGTTGAGCTCCTACGAGCAGTACTTC	CAWSVRELSSYEQYF	NA	TRBV30	TRBJ2-7	few
TGTGCCAGTAGTATAGACGGTAGCTCCTACAATGAGCAGTTCTTC	CASSIDGSSYNEQFF	NA	TRBV19	TRBJ2-1	NA
TGCGCCAGCAGCCAAGAAGTCGGAAGGACAGGGATCTCTGAAGCTTTCTTT	CASSQEVGRTGISEAFF	TRBD1	TRBV4-1	TRBJ1-1	NA
TGCGCCAGCAGCCTTTTAAAGGCCCCCATCGGGAGGGTTTACACCGGGGAGCTGTTTTTT	CASSLLKAPIGRVYTGELFF	TRBD2	TRBV4-1	TRBJ2-2	many
TGTGCCAGCAGCCCAGGGAGGGGCTACGAGCAGTACTTC	CASSPGRGYEQYF	TRBD2	TRBV5-4	TRBJ2-7	NA
TGTGCTAGTGGTCCAAGGACAGCGATTAACACTGAAGCTTTCTTT	CASGPRTAINTEAFF	NA	TRBV12-5	TRBJ1-1	NA
TGTGCCAGCTCACGTAGCGGGCAATCAGAGACCCAGTACTTC	CASSRSGQSETQYF	TRBD2	TRBV18	TRBJ2-5	NA
TGTGCCTCGCAGGGTAATGCTAATGAAAAACTGTTTTTT	CASQGNANEKLFF	NA	TRBV10-3	TRBJ1-4	few
TGTGCCAGCAGCTTGGAATTTTTTAACAGGGGGCGAGAGACCCAGTACTTC	CASSLEFFNRGRETQYF	TRBD1	TRBV5-6	TRBJ2-5	NA
TGTGCCAGCAGCAAAGGTTCGGCGGACGAGCAGTACTTC	CASSKGSADEQYF	NA	TRBV7-9	TRBJ2-7	NA
TGCGCCAGCACCCTCGGATTGCGGGAGGGCTATGAGCAGTTCTTC	CASTLGLREGYEQFF	TRBD2	TRBV5-1	TRBJ2-1	NA
TGTGCCAGCAGCCTGGACAGTCCCTACGAGCAGTACTTC	CASSLDSPYEQYF	NA	TRBV5-4	TRBJ2-7	NA
TGTGCCAGCAGTGAATACGCCGAGGCCCCTGAAGCTTTCTTT	CASSEYAEAPEAFF	NA	TRBV25-1	TRBJ1-1	NA
TGTGCCAGCTCAAATTTAATTGGGCAGCGGGGCGAGCAGTACTTC	CASSNLIGQRGEQYF	TRBD2	TRBV18	TRBJ2-7	NA
TGCAGCGTTGGACTCGGCGGTCAGCCCCAGCATTTT	CSVGLGGQPQHF	NA	TRBV29-1	TRBJ1-5	NA
TGCGCCAGCAGTGACCCGAGTAGCGATTCGGGGGATACGCAGTATTTT	CASSDPSSDSGDTQYF	NA	TRBV10-1	TRBJ2-3	NA